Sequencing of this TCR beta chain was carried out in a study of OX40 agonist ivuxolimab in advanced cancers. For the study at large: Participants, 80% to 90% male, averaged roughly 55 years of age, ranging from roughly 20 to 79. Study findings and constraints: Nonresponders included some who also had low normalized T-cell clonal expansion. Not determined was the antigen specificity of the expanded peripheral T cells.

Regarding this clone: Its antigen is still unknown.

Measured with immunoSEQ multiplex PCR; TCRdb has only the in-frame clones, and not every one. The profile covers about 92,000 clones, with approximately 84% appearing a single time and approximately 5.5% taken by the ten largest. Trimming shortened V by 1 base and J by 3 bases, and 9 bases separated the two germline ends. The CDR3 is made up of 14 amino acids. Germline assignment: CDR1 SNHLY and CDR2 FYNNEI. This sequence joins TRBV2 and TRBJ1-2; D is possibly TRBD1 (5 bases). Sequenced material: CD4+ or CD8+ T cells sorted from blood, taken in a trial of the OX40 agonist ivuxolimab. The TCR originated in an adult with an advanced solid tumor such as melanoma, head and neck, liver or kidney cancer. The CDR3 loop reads CASSEGGDHYGYTF. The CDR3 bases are TGTGCCAGCAGTGAAGGAGGGGACCACTATGGCTACACCTTC.